The rows below give T cell receptor beta chains drawn from one sample of a study of CD8 T cells in Susac syndrome. TCRdb processed the immunoSEQ multiplex PCR reads anew with MiXCR; each CDR3 protein has one entry. This sample carries tens of thousands of distinct CDR3 sequences, approximately 93% of them seen once, and the ten largest clones take roughly 0.16%. The specimen sequenced was CD4+ T cells from PBMCs. Receptors originate from a human donor with Susac syndrome. CDR3s include the opening cysteine and the closing phenylalanine or tryptophan. Size values are once, few and many counts, or a class for expanded clones, and some rows have none.

j_call cdr3_length v_call clone_size cdr3_aa
TRBJ2-1 15 TRBV20-1 . CSAPPGRGFDNEQFF
TRBJ1-4 13 TRBV7-2 . CASSSDGGRKLFF
TRBJ1-1 12 TRBV4-1 few CASSQSSFYPFF
TRBJ2-7 15 TRBV13 . CASSPPGTDGYEQYF
TRBJ2-7 14 TRBV7-3 . CASSSGTGAYEQYF
TRBJ1-1 12 TRBV30 . CAWREGRTEAFF
TRBJ2-2 12 TRBV11-3 once CASSQNTGELFF
TRBJ1-2 13 TRBV18 . CASSPPGPGGYTF
TRBJ2-7 11 TRBV21-1 few CASSRGNEQYF
TRBJ2-3 17 TRBV4-1 . CASSQEALGGDTDTQYF
TRBJ2-2 15 TRBV9 . CASSASGTKTGELFF
TRBJ2-1 15 TRBV30 . CAWSVYGRSLREQFF
TRBJ2-1 15 TRBV7-2 . CASSLAQLSYNEQFF
TRBJ1-1 16 TRBV21-1 . CASSKVAGSRNTEAFF
TRBJ2-2 13 TRBV6-2/TRBV6-3 . CASSYRVAGELFF
TRBJ2-7 13 TRBV6-2/TRBV6-3 . CASSLAGYYEQYF
TRBJ1-1 13 TRBV29-1 once CSGCRGRNTEAFF
TRBJ2-3 14 TRBV5-4 . CASRDERGGDTQYF
TRBJ1-5 15 TRBV20-1 . CSARARDGPESPQHF
TRBJ1-5 15 TRBV2 . CASSGGTGSNQPQHF
TRBJ2-5 13 TRBV7-8 . CASSLSQQETQYF
TRBJ1-1 13 TRBV2 once CASRRQGAAEAFF
TRBJ2-3 15 TRBV6-1 . CASSEGTGGRDTQYF
TRBJ2-7 15 TRBV6-5 once CASSYSGTGSYEQYF
TRBJ2-5 14 TRBV6-5 . CASSRDGGGGTQYF
TRBJ1-6 12 TRBV6-2/TRBV6-3 . CASSWGDSPLHF
TRBJ2-7 13 TRBV10-3 . CAIRRQETYEQYF
TRBJ2-1 15 TRBV5-4 . CASSLGSAVDNEQFF
TRBJ2-7 16 TRBV6-2/TRBV6-3 . CASSYSEVRVPYEQYF
TRBJ2-3 12 TRBV3-1 . CASSQGGDTQYF
TRBJ2-3 16 TRBV5-1 once CASSLEGTSSTDTQYF
TRBJ2-7 12 TRBV18 . CASSQAPYEQYF
TRBJ1-6 15 TRBV30 . CAWSEGTAYNSPLRF
TRBJ1-3 15 TRBV5-8 . CASSSTGTFGNTIYF
TRBJ2-5 10 TRBV20-1 . CSARTETQYF
TRBJ1-1 13 TRBV6-4 once CASSRETATEAFF
TRBJ2-2 17 TRBV6-5 . CASSFPQTGVNTGELFF
TRBJ2-3 13 TRBV2 . CASRKTSTDTQYF
TRBJ2-7 17 TRBV2 . CASTLLTGLAEGYEQYF
TRBJ2-1 15 TRBV6-2/TRBV6-3 . CASGLAGGPRNEQFF
TRBJ2-5 14 TRBV6-1 . CASSLGTVLETQYF
TRBJ1-1 15 TRBV7-9 . CASSPSGTGGLKAFF
TRBJ2-2 11 TRBV20-1 . CSAMTRGELFF
TRBJ2-3 13 TRBV10-3 . CAIGTGFYGTQYF
TRBJ2-1 15 TRBV5-1 . CASSPTGNPEGEQFF
TRBJ2-7 16 TRBV6-2/TRBV6-3 . CASSRRWDVLPYEQYF